The source of this T cell receptor beta chain is a study of blood T cell repertoires in COVID-19. Study as a whole: PBMCs, B-cell-depleted T cells, or T cells were the source of the cDNA or gDNA that made up the material.

The ends were cut back, 3 bases at V and 4 bases at J, with 13 bases in the middle. The CDR3 sequence is 15 residues long. Per the germline V gene, CDR1 is SNHLY and CDR2 is FYNNEI. Generated by immunoSEQ multiplex PCR, the TCRdb table keeps only in-frame clones and is missing some. The sample holds around 210,000 clones, around 80% seen once. This clone was recorded only once. The sequence was obtained from a woman between 65 and 79 years old with acute or convalescent COVID-19. The material sequenced was peripheral blood. The rearrangement links TRBV2 to TRBJ1-5; unclear D gene. CDR3 nucleotides: TGTGCCAGCAGTGAGGGAGGCGGGTTAAATCAGCCCCAGCATTTT. Protein: CASSEGGGLNQPQHF. The full variable domain, in which reference TRBV2 and TRBJ1-5 provide the parts outside the CDR3, is EPEVTQTPSHQVTQMGQEVILRCVPISNHLYFYWYRQILGQKVEFLVSFYNNEISEKSEIFDDQFSVERPDGSNFTLKIRSTKLEDSAMYFCASSEGGGLNQPQHFGDGTRLSIL.